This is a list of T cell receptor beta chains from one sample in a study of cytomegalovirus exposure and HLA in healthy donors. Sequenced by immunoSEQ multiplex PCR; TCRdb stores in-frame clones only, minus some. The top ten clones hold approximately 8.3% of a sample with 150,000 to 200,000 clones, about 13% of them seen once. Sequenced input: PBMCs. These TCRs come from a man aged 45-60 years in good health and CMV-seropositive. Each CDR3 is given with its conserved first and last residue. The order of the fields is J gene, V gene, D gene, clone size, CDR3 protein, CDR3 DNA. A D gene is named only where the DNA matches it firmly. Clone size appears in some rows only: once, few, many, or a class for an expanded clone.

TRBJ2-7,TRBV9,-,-,CASSNRRVQTYEQYF,TGTGCCAGCAGCAATCGCCGGGTCCAAACCTACGAGCAGTACTTC
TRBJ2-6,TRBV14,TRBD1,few,CASSQGRTGHSGANVLTF,TGTGCCAGCAGCCAAGGGAGGACAGGGCACTCTGGGGCCAACGTCCTGACTTTC
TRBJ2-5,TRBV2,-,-,CASSPAGGTQYF,TGTGCCAGCAGTCCTGCCGGAGGGACCCAGTACTTC
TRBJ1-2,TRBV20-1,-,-,CSATGYHGYTF,TGCAGTGCAACAGGGTATCATGGCTACACCTTC
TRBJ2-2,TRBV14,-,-,CASSQDRRRRDTGELFF,TGTGCCAGCAGCCAAGATCGCAGACGCCGGGACACCGGGGAGCTGTTTTTT
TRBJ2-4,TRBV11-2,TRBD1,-,CASSPDRVGNIQYF,TGTGCCAGCAGCCCTGACAGGGTTGGAAACATTCAGTACTTC
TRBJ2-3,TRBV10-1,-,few,CASTADSHPSTDTQYF,TGCGCCAGCACCGCCGACAGCCATCCTAGCACAGATACGCAGTATTTT
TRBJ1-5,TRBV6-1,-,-,CASSERGQPQHF,TGTGCCAGCAGTGAACGGGGGCAGCCCCAGCATTTT
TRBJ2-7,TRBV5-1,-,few,CASRSVYEQYF,TGCGCCAGCAGATCGGTTTACGAGCAGTACTTC
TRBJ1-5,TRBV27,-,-,CASSPRYSNQPQHF,TGTGCCAGCAGTCCTAGATATAGCAATCAGCCCCAGCATTTT
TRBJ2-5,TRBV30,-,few,CAWNAFGETQYF,TGTGCCTGGAATGCGTTCGGGGAGACCCAGTACTTC
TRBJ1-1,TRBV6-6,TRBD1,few,CASSYSWTGGSEAFF,TGTGCCAGCAGTTACTCCTGGACAGGGGGTTCTGAAGCTTTCTTT
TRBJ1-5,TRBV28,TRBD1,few,CASSRTGNNQPQHF,TGTGCCAGCAGTCGGACAGGGAATAATCAGCCCCAGCATTTT
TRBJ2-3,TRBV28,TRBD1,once,CASSRPRDSADTQYF,TGTGCCAGCTCTAGACCCCGGGACAGCGCAGATACGCAGTATTTT
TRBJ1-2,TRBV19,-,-,CASTPEGPGTLYGYTF,TGTGCCAGTACCCCCGAAGGTCCAGGGACACTCTATGGCTACACCTTC
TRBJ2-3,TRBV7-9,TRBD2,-,CASAGIGGGTSTDTQYF,TGTGCCAGCGCGGGGATTGGCGGGGGTACTAGCACAGATACGCAGTATTTT
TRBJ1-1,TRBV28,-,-,CASRSMNTEAFF,TGTGCCAGCAGATCCATGAACACTGAAGCTTTCTTT
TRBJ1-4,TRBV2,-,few,CASKSGEADNEKLFF,TGTGCCAGCAAATCGGGGGAAGCTGATAATGAAAAACTGTTTTTT
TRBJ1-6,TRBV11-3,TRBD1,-,CASSLNRGRDNSPLHF,TGTGCCAGCAGCTTAAACAGGGGGCGGGATAATTCACCCCTCCACTTT
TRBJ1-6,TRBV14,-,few,CASSHLQGSNSPLHF,TGTGCCAGCAGCCACCTACAGGGATCCAATTCACCCCTCCACTTT
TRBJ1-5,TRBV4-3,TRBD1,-,CASSQDGQGNQPQHF,TGCGCCAGCAGCCAAGACGGACAGGGCAATCAGCCCCAGCATTTT
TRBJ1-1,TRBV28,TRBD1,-,CASRGQGRGTEAFF,TGTGCCAGCAGAGGACAGGGAAGGGGAACTGAAGCTTTCTTT
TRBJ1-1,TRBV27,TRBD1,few,CASSRQGLITEAFF,TGTGCCAGCAGCCGACAGGGGTTGATCACTGAAGCTTTCTTT
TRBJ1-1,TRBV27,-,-,CASSLSAPPEAFF,TGTGCCAGCAGTTTATCGGCACCCCCTGAAGCTTTCTTT
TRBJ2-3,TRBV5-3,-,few,CARSLSPGQQLGDTQYF,TGTGCCAGAAGCTTGTCTCCAGGACAGCAATTAGGGGATACGCAGTATTTT
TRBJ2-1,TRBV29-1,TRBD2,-,CSVGSGGTYNEQFF,TGCAGCGTGGGGAGCGGGGGGACCTACAATGAGCAGTTCTTC
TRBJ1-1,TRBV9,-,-,CASSFQGQPNTEAFF,TGTGCCAGCAGCTTTCAAGGACAGCCGAACACTGAAGCTTTCTTT